The 21 T cell receptor beta chains below come from one sample, sequenced in a study of glioma-infiltrating T cells. TCR alpha and beta CDR3 regions were amplified from RNA using iRepertoire nested multiplex PCR. TCRdb reprocessed the multiplex PCR reads with MiXCR, giving one entry per CDR3 protein. The data contain 150,000 to 200,000 distinct CDR3 sequences, about 31% of them singletons. The material sequenced was glioma tissue, nonneoplastic brain tissue, or PBMCs (not recorded which). All receptors derive from a human donor with low-grade glioma or glioblastoma, undergoing nonglioma brain surgery, or in good health (not recorded which).

This clonotype was observed a few times. J is TRBJ1-2 and V is TRBV4-2, with a possible D match to TRBD1 (6 bases). Between the trimmed V and J ends, which lost 3 bases and 0 bases, there was a span of 23 bases. The germline V gene encodes CDR1 LGHNA and CDR2 YNFKEQ. CDR3 length equals 19 residues. The CDR3 region is CASSQASDRTDKTNYGYTF. The DNA of the CDR3 is TGTGCCAGCAGCCAGGCCTCAGACAGGACAGATAAGACTAACTATGGCTACACCTTC.

In its sample, this clonotype was seen many times. V gene TRBV20-1 combines with J gene TRBJ1-2; 7 bases line up with TRBD1. This CDR3 is built from 13 residues. Germline CDR1 reads DFQATT; CDR2 reads SNEGSKA (reference sequence). With V trimmed by 5 bases and J by 4 bases, 7 bases remained unmatched. In DNA form, the CDR3 reads TGCAGTGCTTTCGACAGGGCAAGCTATGGCTACACCTTC. This gives the protein CSAFDRASYGYTF.

The V and J genes are TRBV18 and TRBJ2-2; 10 bases line up with TRBD1. The CDR3 runs 16 residues. The junction had 9 bases not matched to a gene; V was cut back by 5 bases and J by 6 bases. CDR1 and CDR2 (germline): KGHSH, LQKENI. In DNA form, the CDR3 reads TGTGCCAGCTCATCCTCCGGGACAGGGGACGCCGGGGAGCTGTTTTTT. It specifies CASSSSGTGDAGELFF.

This clonotype was observed many times. The rearrangement uses TRBV6-4 and TRBJ1-2; D gene ambiguous. Trimming pared 0 bases from V and 4 bases from J, leaving 12 bases between. CDR3 length equals 15 residues. Germline values: CDR1 MRHNA, CDR2 SNTAGT. CDR3: CASSDSPLEAYGYTF. The CDR3, as DNA: TGTGCCAGCAGTGACTCGCCGCTGGAGGCCTATGGCTACACCTTC.

The chain links TRBV19 to TRBJ2-5; D is unresolved. This CDR3 comprises 13 residues. Trimming stripped 6 bases from V and 2 bases from J, with 10 bases between. Per the germline V gene, CDR1 is LNHDA and CDR2 is SQIVND (reference sequence). The CDR3 sequence is CASRPRTQETQYF. DNA of the CDR3: TGTGCCAGTAGGCCCCGGACGCAAGAGACCCAGTACTTC.

This clonotype was recorded many times. The chain combines TRBV6-2 or TRBV6-3 with TRBJ1-2; 9 nucleotides line up with TRBD1. Germline CDR1 reads MNHEY; CDR2 reads SVGEGT. J gave up 7 bases and V 10 bases, and 7 bases lay outside the gene matches. The CDR3 length is 12 residues. The DNA for the CDR3 is TGTGCCACCAGACAGGGGGAAAGTGGCTACACCTTC. Its translation is CATRQGESGYTF.

The chain recombines TRBV11-2 with TRBJ1-4; D is possibly TRBD1 (5 bases). Germline V CDR1 and CDR2: SGHAT, FQNNGV. Trimming pared 5 bases from V and 8 bases from J, leaving 15 bases between. The CDR3 covers 14 residues. CDR3 in amino acids: CASSPGTPREKLFF. CDR3 bases: TGTGCCAGCAGCCCAGGGACCCCGCGGGAAAAACTGTTTTTT.

J is TRBJ2-1 and V is TRBV5-1; 8 bases align to TRBD2. CDR3 size: 15 residues. Trimming at V came to 2 bases and at J to 1 base, leaving 2 bases not matched to a gene. CDR1 SGHRS and CDR2 YFSETQ come from the germline V gene. The CDR3 spells CASSFLAGSYNEQFF. In nucleotides, the CDR3 is TGCGCCAGCAGCTTTTTAGCGGGGTCCTACAATGAGCAGTTCTTC.

This clonotype turned up a few times. The V call is TRBV7-9, the J call TRBJ2-2; 7 nucleotides line up with TRBD2. There are 15 residues in the CDR3. Unmatched junction bases numbered 12, after V lost 9 bases and J lost 5 bases. Germline V lookup: CDR1 SEHNR, CDR2 FQNEAQ (reference sequence). CDR3 bases: TGTGCCAGTACACTCCCTAGCGGTGGGACCGGGGAGCTGTTTTTT. Translated, it gives CASTLPSGGTGELFF.

This clonotype has a single count. The genes are TRBV28 and TRBJ1-2; D perhaps matches TRBD1 (6 bases). V shed 4 bases and J shed 4 bases, with 19 bases lying between them. CDR1 and CDR2 (germline): MDHEN, SYDVKM. The CDR3 runs 16 residues. The chain's CDR3 is CASSSQGRGASYGYTF. The CDR3 DNA reads as TGTGCCAGCAGTTCCCAGGGGAGGGGGGCCTCCTATGGCTACACCTTC.

This clonotype was seen only a few times. The gene calls are TRBV19 and TRBJ2-2; unclear D gene. Trimming removed 7 bases from V and 3 bases from J, with 12 bases in between. The CDR3 is 14 amino acids. Germline V gene sequence: CDR1 LNHDA, CDR2 SQIVND (reference sequence). Here the CDR3 reads CASTPALYTGELFF. CDR3 DNA sequence: TGTGCCAGTACCCCAGCTCTTTACACCGGGGAGCTGTTTTTT.

This clonotype has a count of ten or more. The chain combines TRBV6-1 with TRBJ1-1; D is uncertain. This CDR3 comprises 14 residues. V was shortened by 4 bases and J by 0 bases, with 9 bases between the two germline ends. Per germline, CDR1 MNHNS and CDR2 SASEGT. The CDR3 bases are TGTGCCAGCAGTGTGACCAGATTGAACACTGAAGCTTTCTTT. It is translated as CASSVTRLNTEAFF.

Ten or more counts support this clonotype. This chain connects TRBV28 to TRBJ2-7; D is ambiguous. CDR3 length: 13 amino acids. V dropped 3 bases and J dropped 3 bases, with 9 bases sitting between them. Germline V gives CDR1 MDHEN, CDR2 SYDVKM. As DNA, the CDR3 is TGTGCCAGCAGTTTTGGGCAGGACTACGAGCAGTACTTC. It yields the protein CASSFGQDYEQYF.

With respect to this clonotype: This may come from a read error, since a much larger clone is one base off. CDR3: CAISVSATSYNEQFF. CDR3 DNA: TGTGCCATCAGTGTTTCCGCGACCTCCTACAATGAGCAGTTCTTC. The V and J genes are TRBV2 and TRBJ2-1; D unresolved. The germline gives CDR1 SNHLY, CDR2 FYNNEI. The CDR3 length is 15 residues. Drawing the rest from reference TRBV2 and TRBJ2-1, the complete variable domain is EPEVTQTPSHQVTQMGQEVILRCVPISNHLYFYWYRQILGQKVEFLVSFYNNEISEKSEIFDDQFSVERPDGSNFTLKIRSTKLEDSAMYFCAISVSATSYNEQFFGPGTRLTVL.

The gene calls are TRBV29-1 and TRBJ2-1; D call uncertain. CDR3 size: 14 residues. Trimming cost V 0 bases and J 0 bases, with 6 bases left between them. Looked up from germline, CDR1 is SQVTM and CDR2 is ANQGSEA. The CDR3 spells CSVEERSSYNEQFF. The CDR3 DNA reads TGCAGCGTTGAAGAGCGGAGCTCCTACAATGAGCAGTTCTTC.

This clonotype was counted ten times or more. The chain recombines TRBV6-1 with TRBJ2-1; D is unclear. Germline lookup yields CDR1 MNHNS and CDR2 SASEGT. The CDR3 extends over 13 amino acids. V was trimmed by 8 bases and J by 9 bases, leaving 17 bases between them. CDR3 protein: CASGSSPSSEQFF. CDR3 in DNA: TGTGCCAGCGGGTCTAGTCCATCCTCTGAGCAGTTCTTC.

On this clonotype itself: A read error may explain this, as a much larger clone is one base away. The rearrangement joins TRBV7-9 to TRBJ2-3; 9 positions match TRBD2. The V and J ends lost 4 bases and 1 base, in that order; junction bases with no gene match: 6. The CDR3 has 16 residues. The germline V gene has CDR1 SEHNR and CDR2 FQNEAQ (reference sequence). CDR3 residues: CASSSASGVGTDTQYF. The DNA of the CDR3 is TGTGCCAGCAGCTCGGCTAGCGGGGTGGGCACAGATACGCAGTATTTT.

A word on this clonotype: This sequence may be a read error, since a much larger clone differs from it by one base. The V call is TRBV7-2, the J call TRBJ2-3, with 11 bases matching TRBD2. The CDR3 has 16 residues. Trimming cost V 8 bases and J 3 bases; bases outside gene matches: 10. Germline V gene sequence: CDR1 SGHTA, CDR2 FQGNSA. The CDR3 DNA reads TGTGCCAGCGGCGTTCGACTAGCGGGGCGGACAGATACGCAGTATTTT. Translation gives CASGVRLAGRTDTQYF.

This clonotype was recorded at least ten times. The chain employs TRBV28 and TRBJ2-7; D uncertain. Trimming removed 8 bases at V and 8 bases at J, with 13 bases between. The germline V gene encodes CDR1 MDHEN and CDR2 SYDVKM. The CDR3 has 11 residues. The CDR3 sequence: CASQGPVKQYF. CDR3 nucleotides: TGTGCCAGCCAAGGGCCCGTTAAGCAGTACTTC.

This clonotype was recorded many times. The chain recombines TRBV12-3 or TRBV12-4 with TRBJ2-7; 7 positions agree with TRBD2. The CDR3 runs 15 residues. V dropped 1 base and J dropped 2; count of bases not matched to a gene: 5. The CDR3 region is CASSLEGRGPYEQYF. The CDR3 region has the DNA TGTGCCAGCAGTTTAGAGGGGAGGGGTCCCTACGAGCAGTACTTC.

About this clonotype itself: Because the CDR3's place on the DNA is in doubt, the DNA is left out and the CDR3 is given as listed by TCRdb. The chain uses TRBV7-2 and TRBJ2-7; TRBD1 is the table's D call and was not checked against the DNA. Germline V lookup: CDR1 SGHTA, CDR2 FQGNSA. The CDR3 spans 20 residues, counting both ends. CDR3 amino acids: CASSFYICRGQAKDSYEQYF.